This T cell receptor beta chain was observed in a study of shared clonotypes between healthy human individuals (dated by TCRdb to the early 2020s). In terms of the full investigation: Two women and a few men aged 18 to 49 years were included in the cohort. Between about 0.94 and 8.9 billion PBMCs per donor were obtained by leukapheresis. Per donor, three plates each were used for CD4 naive and CD4 memory, two for CD8 naive, and one for CD8 memory. The study deeply sequenced blood TCR repertoires of about five healthy adults to estimate repertoire size and the extent of clonotype sharing between individuals. To increase sequencing depth and limit assay-specific biases, TCR repertoire library preparation and sequencing were carried out by different laboratories using diverse techniques.

TCR CDR3 regions were amplified from genomic DNA by multiplex PCR using the deep immunoSEQ assay. Extracted genomic DNA from each cell subset was distributed evenly across all wells of several immunoSEQ 96-well plates, and each plate was treated as a replicate. For sorted subsets, roughly 200 ng of genomic DNA, equivalent to some 30,000 T cell genomes, went into each replicate PCR. Purified libraries were quantified with a Qubit 3.0 fluorometer, sized on a Bioanalyzer 2100, and re-quantified with the KAPA Library Quantification kit. Each immunoSEQ 96-well plate was sequenced on its own single-read 150-cycle Illumina NextSeq 550 flow cell. Per the source publication's procedure: Because the immunoSEQ output held only junctional sequences and lacked quality scores, the filtering could not match the filtering applied to full-length reads. To assign V/J genes and CDR3, sequences were annotated against IMGT germline references using PyIR, a Python wrapper for IgBLAST v1.9. Reads with weak V/J assignments (E-value above 1e-6), missing CDR3, stop codons, out-of-frame junctions, or ambiguous translated residues were removed. V3J clonotypes were defined as sequences sharing an identical inferred V gene, J gene, and CDR3 amino acid sequence. The percentage overlap between two repertoires was calculated by dividing the number of shared unique clonotypes by the size of the smaller repertoire. Three approaches were used to assess repertoire richness: RTK rarefaction, the Chao1 estimator, and Recon v2.1 estimates of unobserved clonotypes. Generation probabilities were computed with OLGA for all TCRbeta clonotypes obtained by the gDNA method from several donors. TCRdb stores this immuneACCESS table with in-frame sequences only. Part of the clones is absent; in the studies checked, under half of the shortfall reflects unresolved V genes, and no reason is known for the rest. D and trimming come from the DNA, and the V and J calls and clone size come from that table. This sample gives roughly 760,000 clones in total; under 80% of them show up just once. Roughly 1.7% of the sample is taken by the ten largest.

The paper's findings and limits, for the study overall: Compared with non-shared clonotypes, clonotypes shared by all four sorted-subset donors had higher generation probabilities. Only blood was sampled, and tissue TCR repertoires likely differ from those in blood. Naive subsets generally had larger estimated clonotype richness than memory subsets. Even with the large sequencing depth, rarefaction of the sorted-subset datasets indicated that sequencing was incomplete. Pairwise subsampling indicated that sequencing depth was expected to affect the degree of clonotype sharing among donors. Roughly 5.2% of naive CD4, 3.5% of naive CD8, 2% to 2.5% of memory CD4, and about 0.4% of memory CD8 clonotypes were shared across a few donors. The genetic and exposure-history diversity represented was limited by the small number of donors.

On this clone itself: Its cognate antigen has yet to be identified. No clone much larger than this one lies a single base away; base qualities are absent.

The donors were healthy, HIV-negative adults who had no recently reported acute infections or vaccinations. All donors were Caucasian adults living in Nashville, Tennessee, USA. CD4+ T cells were enriched through magnetic negative selection, after which naive cells were positively selected on CD45RA and the remaining negative fraction served as the memory subset. After blood collection by leukapheresis, PBMCs were isolated using Ficoll-Histopaque density gradient centrifugation and then cryopreserved in the vapor phase of liquid nitrogen. Analytical flow cytometry was used to check the purity and quantity of each magnetically sorted T cell population. Genomic DNA was isolated from every sorted fraction and measured by UV absorbance on a Nanodrop 2000c. CDR1 SNHLY and CDR2 FYNNEI are derived from the germline V gene. The CDR3 measures 13 amino acids from cysteine to phenylalanine. Of all the DNA, just the CDR3 is kept, 39 bases in frame from base 1. The junction shows trimming of 7 bases on V and 3 bases on J, plus 11 bases between the germline ends.

Recombination connected TRBV2 to TRBJ2-3, with the D segment identity uncertain. Sequences were obtained from memory CD4+ T cells sorted from blood. Per the publication, the cell subset or site label means: CD45RA-negative fraction. The receptor was derived from a woman in her thirties in good health. The CDR3 region reads CASKGLGTDTQYF. The DNA is TGTGCCAGCAAAGGTTTAGGGACAGATACGCAGTATTTT.